This is a list of T cell receptor beta chains from one sample in a study of shared clonotypes between healthy human individuals. Measured with immunoSEQ multiplex PCR; TCRdb has only the in-frame clones, and not every one. The sample yields about 110,000 clones, around 68% seen once. The specimen was memory CD8+ T cells sorted from blood. The receptors originated from a woman in her thirties in good health. The CDR3 runs from the conserved cysteine through the conserved F or W. Each record gives: clone size, D gene, J gene, V gene, CDR3 protein, CDR3 DNA. A D gene is named only where the DNA matches it firmly. Part of the rows lack a size; the others show once, few, many or a class for expanded clones.

NA,TRBD2,TRBJ2-7,TRBV7-2,CASSSGAGLAHEQYF,TGTGCCAGCAGCTCTGGAGCGGGACTAGCCCACGAGCAGTACTTC
NA,TRBD2,TRBJ2-7,TRBV25-1,CASSPGGGEYEQYF,TGTGCCAGCAGTCCCGGGGGAGGGGAATACGAGCAGTACTTC
NA,NA,TRBJ2-7,TRBV9,CASSPQTGFYEQYF,TGTGCCAGCAGCCCACAGACGGGATTCTACGAGCAGTACTTC
NA,NA,TRBJ1-5,TRBV7-2,CASSQFYSNQPQHF,TGTGCCAGCAGCCAGTTTTATAGCAATCAGCCCCAGCATTTT
NA,NA,TRBJ1-5,TRBV2,CASNIQGVFEQPQHF,TGTGCCAGCAATATTCAGGGTGTCTTTGAGCAGCCCCAGCATTTT
NA,NA,TRBJ2-2,TRBV6-5,CAVVTNTGELFF,TGTGCCGTGGTGACGAACACCGGGGAGCTGTTTTTT
NA,TRBD2,TRBJ2-5,TRBV11-2,CASRGYGTTLETQYF,TGTGCCAGCAGAGGTTACGGGACTACCCTGGAGACCCAGTACTTC
NA,NA,TRBJ2-3,TRBV30,CAWSVSLYADTQYF,TGTGCCTGGAGTGTCTCGCTCTACGCAGATACGCAGTATTTT
NA,TRBD2,TRBJ2-7,TRBV7-2,CASSRGLDSYEQYF,TGTGCCAGCAGCCGAGGACTAGACTCCTACGAGCAGTACTTC
NA,NA,TRBJ1-2,TRBV7-6,CASGGYGYTF,TGTGCCAGCGGGGGGTATGGCTACACCTTC
NA,TRBD1,TRBJ1-5,TRBV18,CASSLSAGTGKYSNQPQHF,TGTGCCAGCTCCCTTAGCGCCGGGACAGGGAAGTATAGCAATCAGCCCCAGCATTTT
few,TRBD2,TRBJ2-1,TRBV6-1,CASSEQKTSGRVSSYNEQFF,TGTGCCAGCAGTGAACAAAAGACTAGCGGGAGGGTAAGCTCCTACAATGAGCAGTTCTTC
NA,NA,TRBJ2-7,TRBV2,CASSGQDYYEQYF,TGTGCCAGCAGTGGGCAGGATTACTACGAGCAGTACTTC
NA,NA,TRBJ2-3,TRBV7-6,CASSLAPSTDTQYF,TGTGCCAGCAGCTTAGCCCCCTCCACAGATACGCAGTATTTT
few,NA,TRBJ1-2,TRBV5-5,CASSLEVQGFYTF,TGTGCCAGCAGCTTAGAAGTACAGGGCTTCTACACCTTC
NA,NA,TRBJ2-2,TRBV5-1,CASSWGNRETGELFF,TGCGCCAGCAGCTGGGGTAACAGGGAAACCGGGGAGCTGTTTTTT
NA,NA,TRBJ2-2,TRBV27,CASSQGFAGELFF,TGTGCCAGCAGCCAGGGTTTCGCCGGGGAGCTGTTTTTT
NA,NA,TRBJ1-4,TRBV5-3,CARSGTRGWGEKLFF,TGTGCCAGAAGCGGAACCAGGGGTTGGGGTGAAAAACTGTTTTTT
NA,TRBD2,TRBJ2-3,TRBV13,CASSSAGADTQYF,TGTGCCAGCAGCTCAGCGGGAGCAGATACGCAGTATTTT
NA,TRBD2,TRBJ2-3,TRBV4-2,CASSQENGGEGTDTQYF,TGTGCCAGCAGCCAAGAGAATGGAGGGGAGGGGACAGATACGCAGTATTTT
NA,NA,TRBJ1-1,TRBV4-1,CASSPRGPRNTEAFF,TGCGCCAGCAGCCCCCGGGGACCTCGGAACACTGAAGCTTTCTTT
NA,TRBD2,TRBJ2-1,TRBV7-9,CASSLEVAGQGEQFF,TGTGCCAGCAGCTTAGAAGTAGCGGGGCAGGGGGAGCAGTTCTTC